The rows below give T cell receptor beta chains drawn from one sample of a study of T cells in Graves' hyperthyroidism and ophthalmopathy. TCRdb reprocessed the multiplex PCR reads via MiXCR and lists one record per CDR3 protein. Among some 800,000 distinct CDR3 sequences listed, approximately 40% were seen once. The sequenced sample consisted of blood. These receptors were obtained from a man in his late teens or twenties with Graves' hyperthyroidism. Both conserved end residues are part of each CDR3. A D gene is named only where the DNA matches it firmly. Expanded clones are given a class, and other clones once, few, many or no size at all.

d_call	v_call	clone_size	j_call	cdr3_aa	cdr3_nt
-	TRBV10-3	many	TRBJ1-1	CAISDRQYTEAFF	TGTGCCATCAGTGACAGGCAGTACACTGAAGCTTTCTTT
TRBD2	TRBV7-8	-	TRBJ2-5	CASSLEGLAGDGETQYF	TGTGCCAGCAGCTTGGAGGGACTAGCGGGGGACGGGGAGACCCAGTACTTC
TRBD2	TRBV7-9	-	TRBJ2-5	CASSPTSSETQYF	TGCGCCAGCAGCCCGACTAGCAGTGAGACCCAGTACTTC
-	TRBV9	few	TRBJ1-3	CASSHFGGAQSDTIYF	TGTGCCAGCAGCCATTTCGGGGGGGCGCAGTCGGACACCATATATTTT
TRBD2	TRBV7-2	-	TRBJ2-5	CASSSTGTSEETQYF	TGTGCCAGCAGCTCTACCGGGACTAGCGAAGAGACCCAGTACTTC
-	TRBV5-1	few	TRBJ1-1	CASSSSPGGGTEAFF	TGCGCCAGCAGCTCCTCTCCGGGAGGGGGTACTGAAGCTTTCTTT
TRBD2	TRBV7-9	few	TRBJ2-7	CASSLARRGGPHEQYF	TGTGCCAGCAGCTTGGCGAGGCGGGGGGGACCCCACGAGCAGTACTTC
-	TRBV16	few	TRBJ1-1	CASRPGANEAFF	TGTGCCAGCAGACCGGGGGCGAATGAAGCTTTCTTT
-	TRBV2	many	TRBJ1-5	CASNWGGNQPQHF	TGTGCCAGCAATTGGGGGGGCAATCAGCCCCAGCATTTT
TRBD2	TRBV20-1	-	TRBJ2-5	CSAKGVGGSRETQYF	TGCAGTGCAAAAGGGGTTGGCGGGAGCAGGGAGACCCAGTACTTC
-	TRBV4-1	-	TRBJ1-1	CASSQDYTFGAFF	TGCGCCAGCAGCCAAGACTACACCTTTGGGGCTTTCTTT
-	TRBV4-1	-	TRBJ2-7	CASSQPRTGFYEQYF	TGCGCCAGCAGCCAGCCACGTACAGGGTTCTACGAGCAGTACTTC
-	TRBV15	-	TRBJ2-7	CATSRVGGSYEQYF	TGTGCCACCAGCAGAGTAGGGGGTTCCTACGAGCAGTACTTC
-	TRBV7-9	many	TRBJ1-1	CASSGGLSVNTEAFF	TGTGCCAGCAGCGGAGGCCTTTCGGTCAACACTGAAGCTTTCTTT
-	TRBV6-1	-	TRBJ1-6	CASSYDKTVGPLHF	TGTGCCAGCAGTTACGACAAGACCGTGGGGCCCCTCCACTTT
-	TRBV6-5	few	TRBJ1-5	CASGEIDNQPQHF	TGTGCCAGCGGGGAGATAGACAATCAGCCCCAGCATTTT
-	TRBV20-1	many	TRBJ1-3	CSGVWENTIYF	TGCAGTGGTGTGTGGGAGAACACCATATATTTT
TRBD2	TRBV20-1	once	TRBJ2-7	CSAGNSGKSFYEQYF	TGCAGTGCTGGAAATAGCGGGAAGAGCTTCTACGAGCAGTACTTC
-	TRBV20-1	few	TRBJ2-2	CSARDRGATGELFF	TGCAGTGCTAGAGACAGGGGGGCGACCGGGGAGCTGTTTTTT
-	TRBV7-9	many	TRBJ2-5	CASSLASGAGETQYF	TGTGCCAGCAGCTTAGCGTCCGGGGCTGGGGAGACCCAGTACTTC
-	TRBV19	few	TRBJ2-7	CASSIAPGPYEQYF	TGTGCCAGTAGTATAGCCCCGGGGCCCTACGAGCAGTACTTC
-	TRBV5-8	few	TRBJ1-1	CASSQDTGANTEAFF	TGTGCCAGCAGCCAAGATACAGGAGCGAACACTGAAGCTTTCTTT
TRBD1	TRBV29-1	-	TRBJ2-5	CSDGQGMRETQYF	TGCAGCGACGGACAGGGAATGCGCGAGACCCAGTACTTC
-	TRBV7-8	many	TRBJ2-7	CASSPHRVAAYEQYF	TGTGCCAGCAGCCCGCACAGGGTAGCGGCCTACGAGCAGTACTTC
-	TRBV7-9	-	TRBJ1-4	CASSGREEKLFF	TGTGCCAGCAGCGGTAGGGAGGAAAAACTGTTTTTT
-	TRBV6-5	few	TRBJ1-1	CASSTRWGDTEAFF	TGTGCCAGCAGTACCCGTTGGGGGGACACTGAAGCTTTCTTT
-	TRBV7-2	few	TRBJ2-1	CASSLVGTGQFF	TGTGCCAGCAGCTTAGTAGGGACGGGGCAGTTCTTC
TRBD2	TRBV19	few	TRBJ2-7	CASSIPGLPPWEQYF	TGTGCCAGTAGTATACCGGGACTACCCCCATGGGAGCAGTACTTC
-	TRBV7-8	-	TRBJ1-2	CASSLNRVSYGYTF	TGTGCCAGCAGCTTAAACAGGGTTAGCTATGGCTACACCTTC
-	TRBV4-1	-	TRBJ1-1	CASSQSLLNTEAFF	TGCGCCAGCAGCCAAAGCCTGCTGAACACTGAAGCTTTCTTT
-	TRBV7-9	many	TRBJ2-2	CASSLIAGGELFF	TGTGCCAGCAGCTTAATCGCGGGCGGGGAGCTGTTTTTT
-	TRBV4-1	many	TRBJ2-7	CASGGVGEQYF	TGCGCCAGCGGGGGTGTCGGCGAGCAGTACTTC
TRBD1	TRBV19	-	TRBJ2-6	CASSWTGAGANVLTF	TGTGCCAGTAGTTGGACAGGGGCTGGGGCCAACGTCCTGACTTTC
-	TRBV29-1	many	TRBJ2-5	CSVSQGEETQYF	TGCAGCGTCTCCCAAGGGGAAGAGACCCAGTACTTC
-	TRBV12-3/TRBV12-4	-	TRBJ2-2	CASTPGTNTGELFF	TGTGCCAGCACCCCGGGGACGAACACCGGGGAGCTGTTTTTT
-	TRBV20-1	few	TRBJ1-5	CSARDSRNSNQPQHF	TGCAGTGCTAGAGATAGCCGGAATAGCAATCAGCCCCAGCATTTT
-	TRBV5-1	few	TRBJ2-7	CASSLDGGAEQYF	TGCGCCAGCAGCTTGGATGGGGGGGCCGAGCAGTACTTC
-	TRBV24-1	many	TRBJ2-2	CATREGAGTGELFF	TGTGCCACCAGGGAGGGGGCAGGGACCGGGGAGCTGTTTTTT
-	TRBV10-3	many	TRBJ1-5	CAISESAANNQPQHF	TGTGCCATCAGTGAGTCGGCAGCTAACAATCAGCCCCAGCATTTT
-	TRBV29-1	-	TRBJ1-1	CSLGMAVNTEAFF	TGCAGCTTAGGGATGGCGGTGAACACTGAAGCTTTCTTT
-	TRBV5-6	few	TRBJ2-5	CASRPRRCSQETQYF	TGTGCCAGCAGACCCCGACGGTGTTCCCAAGAGACCCAGTACTTC
-	TRBV19	few	TRBJ1-4	CASSIGVGDEKLFF	TGTGCCAGTAGTATCGGGGTTGGGGATGAAAAACTGTTTTTT
-	TRBV14	-	TRBJ2-7	CASSGVEGEQYF	TGTGCCAGCAGCGGTGTTGAAGGCGAGCAGTACTTC
-	TRBV10-1	-	TRBJ1-2	CASSYSPKRESHYGYTF	TGTGCCAGCAGTTACTCCCCCAAGAGGGAGTCTCACTATGGCTACACCTTC
TRBD2	TRBV7-8	many	TRBJ2-5	CASSALAGAQETQYF	TGTGCCAGCAGCGCCTTAGCGGGAGCTCAAGAGACCCAGTACTTC
-	TRBV7-2	-	TRBJ2-7	CASSLPPGGYEQYF	TGTGCCAGCAGCTTGCCGCCAGGGGGGTACGAGCAGTACTTC
TRBD2	TRBV14	-	TRBJ2-7	CASSPLGGGHPDF	TGTGCCAGCAGCCCGCTCGGGGGGGGACACCCTGACTTC
-	TRBV6-5	few	TRBJ1-1	CASSFPGAETEAFF	TGTGCCAGCAGTTTTCCAGGGGCGGAAACTGAAGCTTTCTTT
TRBD1	TRBV20-1	few	TRBJ2-7	CSAWTGPAYEQYF	TGCAGTGCCTGGACAGGGCCCGCTTACGAGCAGTACTTC
-	TRBV29-1	-	TRBJ2-7	CSVDLDRSGYEQYF	TGCAGCGTTGATCTGGACAGATCGGGCTACGAGCAGTACTTC
TRBD1	TRBV24-1	-	TRBJ2-7	CATSDPGQGVFAGEQYF	TGTGCCACCAGTGACCCCGGACAGGGAGTGTTCGCCGGCGAGCAGTACTTC
-	TRBV5-1	few	TRBJ1-1	CASSSGLGQANTEAFF	TGCGCCAGCAGCTCTGGCTTAGGTCAGGCAAACACTGAAGCTTTCTTT